This T cell receptor beta chain was obtained from a study of T cells in Graves' hyperthyroidism and ophthalmopathy. Study-level results: A model using 13 V-J features told ophthalmopathy apart from stable hyperthyroidism.

Germline CDR1 SGHAT, CDR2 FQNNGV. This CDR3 comprises 22 residues. J gave up 1 base and V 3 bases, and 18 bases lay outside the gene matches. In the case of this clonotype: Its target is unknown.

A lack of ophthalmopathy progression within 18 months defined stable Graves' hyperthyroidism. Hyperthyroidism had been newly diagnosed in patients aged 18 to 65, and its duration was under 2 months. TCR beta CDR3 region amplification was performed from RNA transcripts. Initially, a first-round RT-PCR of the TCR CDR3 employed the HTBI primer set. TCRdb redid the calling of the multiplex PCR reads with MiXCR, one entry per CDR3 protein. The sample lists around 800,000 distinct CDR3 sequences, 35% to 45% occurring once. Specimen: blood. The V and J genes are TRBV11-2 and TRBJ2-7; the match to TRBD2 covers 16 bases. The TCR was taken from a man in his late teens or twenties with Graves' hyperthyroidism. CDR3 sequence (DNA): TGTGCCAGCAGCTTGGTTACAGGGGGCCTGGGACTAGCGGGAGGGAGTTCCTACGAGCAGTACTTC. This sequence encodes CASSLVTGGLGLAGGSSYEQYF.